This entry lists 17 T cell receptor beta chains sequenced from one sample in a study of beta chain features in type 1 diabetes. Sequenced material consisted of expressed TCRB transcripts (all of the isolated RNA was reverse transcribed). Using immunoSEQ multiplex PCR, the repertoire was profiled, and TCRdb retains in-frame clones only, with some absent. The top ten hold 0.44% of the sample, which has almost 350,000 clones, less than 9.5% seen once. Sequencing input: central memory CD4+ T cells from blood. These receptors originate from a woman younger than 35 in good health.

The V and J genes are TRBV5-1 and TRBJ1-2, with TRBD1 matching 7 bases. This CDR3 spans 15 amino acids. With V trimmed by 4 bases and J by 2 bases, 8 bases remained unmatched. CDR1 and CDR2 from the germline V gene are SGHRS and YFSETQ. CDR3 sequence (DNA): TGCGCCAGCAGCCTTCGACAGGGAGTGAACTATGGCTACACCTTC. Amino acid sequence: CASSLRQGVNYGYTF.

The V call is TRBV7-2, the J call TRBJ2-2, with no clear D. The CDR3 covers 12 residues. Germline CDR1 SGHTA, CDR2 FQGNSA. The V and J ends lost 6 bases and 9 bases respectively, with 11 bases between them. The CDR3 DNA is TGTGCCAGCAGACGAGACACGTGGGAGCTGTTTTTT. It translates to CASRRDTWELFF.

This chain uses TRBV7-2 with TRBJ2-1; no clear D gene. The germline CDR1 and CDR2 sequences are SGHTA and FQGNSA. The V end lost 1 base, the J end lost 4 bases, and 17 bases lay between the germline ends. This CDR3 is built from 17 residues. The CDR3 DNA sequence: TGTGCCAGCAGCTTAGTAGGGTTGCCTCGTCCTTACAATGAGCAGTTCTTC. Its translation: CASSLVGLPRPYNEQFF.

The V call is TRBV5-1, the J call TRBJ2-1, with 10 nucleotides matching TRBD2. The V segment lost 4 bases and the J segment 4 bases; nucleotides outside the gene matches: 5. Germline CDR1 SGHRS, CDR2 YFSETQ. The CDR3 consists of 15 residues. CDR3 DNA sequence: TGCGCCAGCAGCCCAACTAGCGGGGTATACAATGAGCAGTTCTTC. It is translated as CASSPTSGVYNEQFF.

This rearrangement joins TRBV9 to TRBJ2-3; possibly TRBD1 for D (6 bases). Germline V CDR1 and CDR2: SGDLS, YYNGEE. This CDR3 comprises 14 residues. Trimming took 2 bases from V and 1 from J, leaving 8 bases between them. The CDR3 loop is CASSVKGGTDTQYF. DNA of the CDR3: TGTGCCAGCAGCGTTAAGGGGGGCACAGATACGCAGTATTTT.

This clone was found a few times. The chain couples TRBV6-5 to TRBJ2-4; 7 bases line up with TRBD1. CDR1 is MNHEY, CDR2 SVGAGI, per germline. V trimming: 3 bases; J trimming: 1 base; junction bases outside the gene matches: 6. The CDR3 loop spans 16 amino acids. The CDR3 region has the DNA TGTGCCAGCAGTTATTCAAACAGGGGCGCCAAAAACATTCAGTACTTC. Amino acid sequence: CASSYSNRGAKNIQYF.

This chain uses TRBV7-9 with TRBJ2-1; D is unclear. Germline V CDR1 and CDR2: SEHNR, FQNEAQ (reference sequence). Trimming took off 2 bases at V and 5 bases at J, with 10 bases between the two ends. The CDR3 covers 14 residues. CDR3 DNA sequence: TGTGCCAGCAGCTTATCAGGAAAAGACAATGAGCAGTTCTTC. Translated, it gives CASSLSGKDNEQFF.

This clone was observed a few times. This sequence joins TRBV15 and TRBJ1-2, with a possible D match to TRBD1 (6 bases). The CDR3 extends over 16 amino acids. With 0 bases removed from V and 6 bases from J, the gap between germline ends came to 17 bases. The germline V gene encodes CDR1 LNHNV and CDR2 YYDKDF (reference sequence). CDR3 amino acids: CATSRDFLAGDHGYTF. The CDR3 coding sequence is TGTGCCACCAGCAGAGATTTTTTGGCAGGGGATCATGGCTACACCTTC.

This clone was counted a few times. The chain joins TRBV7-2 to TRBJ1-2; D unresolved. The germline V gene has CDR1 SGHTA and CDR2 FQGNSA. The V end was cut by 5 bases, the J end by 8 bases, with 21 bases between. The CDR3 spans 15 residues. The chain's CDR3 is CASSQERQAGSGYTF. The CDR3 DNA sequence: TGTGCCAGCAGCCAAGAGCGGCAGGCAGGTTCGGGCTACACCTTC.

J is TRBJ2-3 and V is TRBV6-5; 7 bases match TRBD1. V was pared by 0 bases and J by 4 bases, with 1 base of the junction left unmatched. CDR1 and CDR2 from the germline V gene are MNHEY and SVGAGI. The CDR3 runs 14 residues. This CDR3 reads CASSYSQGADTQYF. The CDR3 nucleotides read TGTGCCAGCAGTTACTCCCAGGGGGCAGATACGCAGTATTTT.

At least ten counts were recorded for this clone. V gene TRBV23-1 combines with J gene TRBJ2-5, with a tentative D call TRBD1 (5 bases). TRBV23-1 is an ORF, and what it does is uncertain. Trimming removed 7 bases from V and 5 bases from J, with 14 bases in between. The CDR3 loop spans 13 amino acids. The CDR3 loop reads CASKGHRLETQYF. The CDR3 DNA sequence: TGCGCCAGCAAGGGGCACCGCCTGGAGACCCAGTACTTC.

This clone was seen a few times. The J gene is TRBJ2-5, the V gene TRBV15; TRBD2 matches at 8 bases. There are 15 residues in the CDR3. Trimming cost V 0 bases and J 7 bases; bases outside gene matches: 7. The germline CDR1 and CDR2 sequences are LNHNV and YYDKDF (reference sequence). The CDR3 DNA follows: TGTGCCACCAGCAGAGATCGGGAGGGCCGGGGGACCCAGTACTTC. Translated, it gives CATSRDREGRGTQYF.

About this clone: Mismatch with germline at one junction end may stem from a read error. This chain links TRBV6-1 with TRBJ2-5; D possibly corresponds to TRBD2 (5 bases). This CDR3 has 13 residues. The germline CDR1 and CDR2 sequences are MNHNS and SASEGT. The DNA of the CDR3 is TGTGCCATCAGTGTTAGCGCTCAAGAGACCCAGTACTTC. Translating gives CAISVSAQETQYF.

This clone was seen a handful of times. This chain's CDR3 is CASSQTGRGPEKLFF. In DNA, the CDR3 is TGTGCCAGCAGCCAAACCGGAAGGGGGCCCGAAAAACTGTTTTTT. J is TRBJ1-4 and V is TRBV4-2; 7 nucleotides match TRBD1. V was clipped by 2 bases and J by 8 bases; unmatched bases: 8. The CDR3 extends over 15 amino acids. Germline assignment: CDR1 LGHNA and CDR2 YNFKEQ.

This clone was detected only a few times. It may be a read error: a sequence one base away is much more abundant. This chain joins TRBV13 and TRBJ2-7; 10 nucleotides agree with TRBD1. This CDR3 is built from 13 residues. CDR1 is PRHDT and CDR2 is FYEKMQ in the germline V gene (reference sequence). The ends lost 5 bases at V and 3 bases at J; junction bases unmatched: 1. Written as DNA, the CDR3 is TGTGCCAGCAGCCGGGACAGGGGCTACGAGCAGTACTTC. Translating it yields CASSRDRGYEQYF. The full variable domain, rest sourced from reference TRBV13 and TRBJ2-7, is AAGVIQSPRHLIKEKRETATLKCYPIPRHDTVYWYQQGPGQDPQFLISFYEKMQSDKGSIPDRFSAQQFSDYHSELNMSSLELGDSALYFCASSRDRGYEQYFGPGTRLTVT.

The genes are TRBV5-4 and TRBJ2-3, with D possibly matching TRBD1 (5 bases). V lost 4 bases and J 6 bases, leaving 15 bases between the germline ends. Germline V CDR1 and CDR2: SGHNT, YYREEE (reference sequence). The CDR3 has 14 amino acids. This CDR3 reads CASSLQGGWDTQYF. The CDR3 nucleotides are TGTGCCAGCAGCCTTCAGGGTGGATGGGATACGCAGTATTTT.

The chain couples TRBV7-3 to TRBJ2-1; 9 positions agree with TRBD2. The germline gives CDR1 SGHTA, CDR2 FQGTGA. This CDR3 region has 15 residues. V lost 4 bases and J lost 4; bases outside the gene matches: 5. The CDR3 DNA is TGTGCCAGCAGCTCCGGGACTAGCCCTTACAATGAGCAGTTCTTC. It encodes CASSSGTSPYNEQFF.